Shown below are 30 T cell receptor beta chains from a single sample sequenced in a study of blood T cell repertoires in COVID-19. Profiled with immunoSEQ multiplex PCR; TCRdb holds only in-frame clones, not every one. The sample has under 300,000 clones, around 80% seen once. The source material was peripheral blood. The receptors shown here come from a human donor in a cohort sampled during active COVID-19.

This clone was seen ten or more times. This chain joins TRBV30 and TRBJ2-7; no clear D. Germline loops: CDR1 GTSNPN, CDR2 SVGIG (reference sequence). Trimming removed 0 bases at V and 0 bases at J, with 15 bases between. The CDR3 length is 16 residues. CDR3 residues: CAWSVLRGLRSYEQYF. As DNA, the CDR3 is TGTGCCTGGAGTGTACTTAGAGGATTACGCTCCTACGAGCAGTACTTC.

The V gene is TRBV9, the J gene TRBJ2-5, with D tentatively TRBD1 (5 bases). The CDR3 loop spans 15 amino acids. CDR1 and CDR2 (germline): SGDLS, YYNGEE. V was clipped by 0 bases and J by 1 base, with 10 bases between them. CDR3 amino acids: CASSVGTRAQETQYF. The CDR3 nucleotides are TGTGCCAGCAGCGTAGGCACCAGGGCCCAAGAGACCCAGTACTTC.

This clone was seen a handful of times. V gene TRBV5-6 combines with J gene TRBJ2-2; D is perhaps TRBD1 (5 bases). V dropped 6 bases and J dropped 4 bases, with 19 bases sitting between them. The CDR3 length is 16 residues. Germline assignment: CDR1 SGHDT and CDR2 YYEEEE. CDR3 nucleotides: TGTGCCAGCACCATCCAACACAGGACCGTCACCGGGGAGCTGTTTTTT. Translating gives CASTIQHRTVTGELFF.

The J gene is TRBJ1-2, the V gene TRBV9, with D unresolved. Germline assignment: CDR1 SGDLS and CDR2 YYNGEE. The germline V and J ends were trimmed by 0 bases and 4 bases, with 13 bases remaining between them. CDR3 length: 15 amino acids. CDR3 bases: TGTGCCAGCAGCGTAGAGGCAGGCTCACTCTATGGCTACACCTTC. Residues: CASSVEAGSLYGYTF.

J is TRBJ2-7 and V is TRBV10-2, with 8 nucleotides matching TRBD1. There are 15 residues in the CDR3. Germline CDR1 reads WSHSY; CDR2 reads SAAADI. Losses at the gene ends were 4 bases for V and 3 bases for J; bases not matched to a gene: 8. In nucleotides, the CDR3 is TGCGCCAGCAGTGGTTCACCGGGACAGGTCTACGAGCAGTACTTC. Translation gives CASSGSPGQVYEQYF.

This clone was detected only once. This chain joins TRBV28 and TRBJ1-5; 8 nucleotides agree with TRBD1. There are 15 residues in the CDR3. Germline CDR1 MDHEN, CDR2 SYDVKM. J gave up 2 bases and V 6 bases, and 6 bases lay outside the gene matches. CDR3 DNA sequence: TGTGCCAGCAGGCCGACAGGGGCTGGCAATCAGCCCCAGCATTTT. Residues: CASRPTGAGNQPQHF.

The CDR3 nucleotides read TGTGCCAGCAGCCCCGGGACAGGGGGCATCTACGAGCAGTACTTC. Its translation: CASSPGTGGIYEQYF. The chain recombines TRBV11-2 with TRBJ2-7; 12 nucleotides match TRBD1. V lost 5 bases and J lost 3; bases outside the gene matches: 5. The CDR3 length is 15 residues. CDR1 and CDR2 (germline): SGHAT, FQNNGV.

The chain carries TRBV5-6 and TRBJ2-4, with 12 bases aligning to TRBD1. The CDR3 runs to 13 residues. J lost 12 bases, V lost 1 base, and 2 bases had no gene match. Germline V gene lookup returns CDR1 SGHDT and CDR2 YYEEEE. The CDR3 loop reads CASSLSGQGAQYF. CDR3 DNA: TGTGCCAGCAGCTTGTCGGGACAGGGGGCTCAGTACTTC.

The V call is TRBV28, the J call TRBJ1-1; no definite D call. Germline CDR1 MDHEN, CDR2 SYDVKM. The CDR3 has 10 amino acids. In DNA form, the CDR3 reads TGTGAAAGCCGTAGCACTGAAGCTTTCTTT. It codes for CESRSTEAFF. The whole variable domain, filled in from reference TRBV28 and TRBJ1-1, reads DVKVTQSSRYLVKRTGEKVFLECVQDMDHENMFWYRQDPGLGLRLIYFSYDVKMKEKGDIPEGYSVSREKKERFSLILESASTNQTSMYLCESRSTEAFFGQGTRLTVV.

This clone was detected only a few times. V and J are TRBV5-1 and TRBJ2-2; 11 bases are a match to TRBD2. Germline-derived CDR1 and CDR2 are SGHRS and YFSETQ. With 4 bases clipped from V and 6 bases from J, the junction kept 5 bases outside the gene matches. CDR3 length: 15 residues. The CDR3 sequence is CASSQLAGEAGELFF. CDR3 DNA: TGCGCCAGCAGCCAACTAGCGGGGGAGGCCGGGGAGCTGTTTTTT.

This chain uses TRBV4-1 with TRBJ2-1; 10 nucleotides match TRBD1. Germline V gene sequence: CDR1 MGHRA, CDR2 YSYEKL. CDR3 length: 17 residues. Unmatched junction bases numbered 12, after V lost 3 bases and J lost 7 bases. The CDR3 sequence is CASSHLWGDRGRNEQFF. The DNA of the CDR3 is TGCGCCAGCAGCCACCTCTGGGGGGACAGGGGAAGGAATGAGCAGTTCTTC.

The genes are TRBV5-1 and TRBJ2-3; D is uncertain. The CDR3 totals 16 residues. V lost 0 bases to trimming and J lost 6 bases, with 17 bases between them. Looked up from germline, CDR1 is SGHRS and CDR2 is YFSETQ. Here the CDR3 reads CASSLGQTLATDTQYF. In DNA form, the CDR3 reads TGCGCCAGCAGCTTGGGGCAAACGTTGGCGACTGATACGCAGTATTTT.

This chain uses TRBV5-6 with TRBJ2-4; weak D call: TRBD1 (5 bases). V dropped 5 bases and J dropped 0 bases, with 15 bases sitting between them. The CDR3 extends over 16 amino acids. Looked up from germline, CDR1 is SGHDT and CDR2 is YYEEEE. The CDR3 is CASSRPTDLAKNIQYF. CDR3 coding DNA: TGTGCCAGCAGTCGCCCGACAGACCTAGCCAAAAACATTCAGTACTTC.

The table lists this clone with a count of one. This CDR3 reads CASNPSGTEAFF. CDR3 coding DNA: TGTGCCAGCAACCCCAGCGGGACTGAAGCTTTCTTT. The V gene is TRBV28, the J gene TRBJ1-1, with no clear D. This CDR3 is 12 amino acids long. Germline V gene lookup returns CDR1 MDHEN and CDR2 SYDVKM. Trimming took 7 bases from V and 5 from J, leaving 11 bases between them. The whole variable domain, remainder taken from reference TRBV28 and TRBJ1-1, is DVKVTQSSRYLVKRTGEKVFLECVQDMDHENMFWYRQDPGLGLRLIYFSYDVKMKEKGDIPEGYSVSREKKERFSLILESASTNQTSMYLCASNPSGTEAFFGQGTRLTVV.

V usage is TRBV30 and J usage is TRBJ2-7, with 9 positions matching TRBD2. This CDR3 has 16 amino acids. Trimming took 3 bases from V and 7 from J; bases not matched to a gene: 16. CDR1 and CDR2 from the germline V gene are GTSNPN and SVGIG (reference sequence). Here the CDR3 reads CAWSAPMRGGSDEQYF. DNA of the CDR3: TGTGCCTGGAGCGCCCCTATGCGGGGGGGCTCTGATGAGCAGTACTTC. Based on the CDR3 plus reference TRBV30 and TRBJ2-7, the full variable domain is SQTIHQWPATLVQPVGSPLSLECTVEGTSNPNLYWYRQAAGRGLQLLFYSVGIGQISSEVPQNLSASRPQDRQFILSSKKLLLSDSGFYLCAWSAPMRGGSDEQYFGPGTRLTVT.

This clone came up once. The chain links TRBV19 to TRBJ2-2, with 7 bases matching TRBD2. This CDR3 has 18 amino acids. Germline V gene data show CDR1 as LNHDA and CDR2 as SQIVND (reference sequence). The ends lost 3 bases at V and 0 bases at J; junction bases unmatched: 10. CDR3 sequence (DNA): TGTGCCAGTAGTATCAATATGGGGGGGACGGCGAACACCGGGGAGCTGTTTTTT. Translating it yields CASSINMGGTANTGELFF.

This clone has only a few counts. CDR3 residues: CASSPGGGTYEQYF. Here the CDR3 DNA reads TGCGCCAGCAGCCCGGGAGGGGGGACCTACGAGCAGTACTTC. This chain uses TRBV5-1 with TRBJ2-7; 8 bases are shared with TRBD2. Germline loops: CDR1 SGHRS, CDR2 YFSETQ. The trim removed 4 bases at V and 2 bases at J, leaving 5 bases unmatched. This CDR3 spans 14 amino acids.

This CDR3 is CASSPFGGGSSYNEQFF. CDR3 coding DNA: TGTGCCAGCAGCCCTTTCGGGGGCGGGAGCTCCTACAATGAGCAGTTCTTC. The J gene is TRBJ2-1, the V gene TRBV7-2, with D tentatively TRBD2 (7 bases). V lost 5 bases and J 0 bases, leaving 17 bases between the germline ends. Germline V gives CDR1 SGHTA, CDR2 FQGNSA. CDR3 size: 17 residues.

The genes are TRBV27 and TRBJ2-7; 7 nucleotides agree with TRBD1. The CDR3 runs to 14 residues. Per the germline V gene, CDR1 is MNHEY and CDR2 is SMNVEV (reference sequence). The V gene end was trimmed by 6 bases and the J gene end by 0 bases; junction bases not matched to a gene: 5. CDR3 in amino acids: CASRRGQASYEQYF. CDR3 nucleotides: TGTGCCAGCAGGAGGGGGCAGGCCTCCTACGAGCAGTACTTC.

V gene TRBV5-1 combines with J gene TRBJ1-4, with a possible D match to TRBD1 (5 bases). V lost 0 bases to trimming and J lost 0 bases, with 6 bases between them. The CDR3 is 15 residues long. CDR1 and CDR2 from the germline V gene are SGHRS and YFSETQ. The CDR3 DNA follows: TGCGCCAGCAGCTTGGGACAGCCAACTAATGAAAAACTGTTTTTT. Encoded protein: CASSLGQPTNEKLFF.

The CDR3, as DNA: TGCGCCAGCAGCTTGGCTAGGATGAAAGCGTTAGAGACCCAGTACTTC. It yields the protein CASSLARMKALETQYF. The chain carries TRBV5-1 and TRBJ2-5; D unresolved. Germline V CDR1 and CDR2: SGHRS, YFSETQ. V lost 0 bases, J lost 4 bases, and 16 bases lay in between. CDR3 length equals 16 residues.

This sequence joins TRBV5-1 and TRBJ2-1; 8 positions match TRBD1. The CDR3 has 14 amino acids. With 5 bases clipped from V and 8 bases from J, the junction kept 9 bases outside the gene matches. Germline V gives CDR1 SGHRS, CDR2 YFSETQ. This CDR3 is CASRSRGLGDEQFF. The DNA of the CDR3 is TGCGCCAGCAGATCCAGGGGGCTCGGAGATGAGCAGTTCTTC. Full variable domain (rest looked up from reference TRBV5-1 and TRBJ2-1): KAGVTQTPRYLIKTRGQQVTLSCSPISGHRSVSWYQQTPGQGLQFLFEYFSETQRNKGNFPGRFSGRQFSNSRSEMNVSTLELGDSALYLCASRSRGLGDEQFFGPGTRLTVL.

The J gene is TRBJ2-5, the V gene TRBV10-2; TRBD1 matches 7 bases. Germline V lookup: CDR1 WSHSY, CDR2 SAAADI. The CDR3 is 16 amino acids. V lost 5 bases and J lost 1; bases outside the gene matches: 10. Here the CDR3 DNA reads TGCGCCAGCAGTACCGGGGACAGACATATCCAAGAGACCCAGTACTTC. It codes for CASSTGDRHIQETQYF.

This clone was detected once. V is TRBV6-4 and J is TRBJ2-1, with D unclear. Per germline, CDR1 MRHNA and CDR2 SNTAGT. Trimming took 0 bases from V and 5 from J, leaving 8 bases between them. The CDR3 has 14 residues. As DNA, the CDR3 is TGTGCCAGCAGTGACTCCGAGAGTCACAATGAGCAGTTCTTC. It translates to CASSDSESHNEQFF.

The V call is TRBV28, the J call TRBJ2-1; D possibly corresponds to TRBD2 (5 bases). V was shortened by 6 bases and J by 6 bases, with 18 bases between the two germline ends. The CDR3 is 15 amino acids. In germline, CDR1 is MDHEN, CDR2 SYDVKM. The CDR3, as DNA: TGTGCCAGCAGCCCCTATGGGAGCGGATCCAATGAGCAGTTCTTC. Amino acid sequence: CASSPYGSGSNEQFF.

The gene calls are TRBV29-1 and TRBJ1-2; the match to TRBD1 covers 10 bases. The CDR3 loop spans 14 amino acids. Germline assignment: CDR1 SQVTM and CDR2 ANQGSEA. V shed 3 bases, J shed 6 bases, and the junction held 7 bases outside the gene matches. CDR3 bases: TGCAGCGTTGACCCTGGACAGGGGGGTCATGGCTACACCTTC. Translated, it gives CSVDPGQGGHGYTF. The full variable domain, completed using reference TRBV29-1 and TRBJ1-2, is SAVISQKPSRDICQRGTSLTIQCQVDSQVTMMFWYRQQPGQSLTLIATANQGSEATYESGFVIDKFPISRPNLTFSTLTVSNMSPEDSSIYLCSVDPGQGGHGYTFGSGTRLTVV.

The rearrangement joins TRBV18 to TRBJ2-3, with 15 positions matching TRBD2. The CDR3 spans 19 residues. The germline V gene has CDR1 KGHSH and CDR2 LQKENI. Trimming cost V 3 bases and J 5 bases; bases outside gene matches: 12. The DNA of the CDR3 is TGTGCCAGCTCACCGAGGCCACTAGGACTAGCGGGGGGGCAAGATACGCAGTATTTT. Translated: CASSPRPLGLAGGQDTQYF.

DNA for the CDR3: TGTGCCACCAGCAGGGTCGGGAGGGCGACCGGGGAGCTGTTTTTT. Translating gives CATSRVGRATGELFF. The chain joins TRBV15 to TRBJ2-2; 8 bases are shared with TRBD2. This CDR3 has 15 residues. Germline V gene sequence: CDR1 LNHNV, CDR2 YYDKDF (reference sequence). V shed 3 bases and J 5 bases; nucleotides not matched to a gene: 5.

This chain connects TRBV14 to TRBJ2-1; D possibly corresponds to TRBD2 (6 bases). V lost 0 bases and J 3 bases, leaving 15 bases between the germline ends. The V gene's germline CDR1 is SGHDN and CDR2 FVKESK. The length of the CDR3 is 17 residues. CDR3 sequence: CASSQDTGGIVYNEQFF. The CDR3 region has the DNA TGTGCCAGCAGCCAAGATACCGGCGGGATCGTCTACAATGAGCAGTTCTTC.

This chain connects TRBV2 to TRBJ1-4; 7 bases fit TRBD1. The CDR3 contains 15 residues. Germline trimming cut 0 bases from V and 3 bases from J; bases unmatched to any gene: 1. Germline V gene lookup returns CDR1 SNHLY and CDR2 FYNNEI. CDR3 sequence (DNA): TGTGCCAGCAGTGAAGCGGGACAGCCTAATGAAAAACTGTTTTTT. It translates to CASSEAGQPNEKLFF.